One and the same sample provided the 6 T cell receptor beta chains below, sequenced in a study of human T cells and chemical hapten exposure. TCRdb called the 5' RACE reads again in MiXCR, with one record for every CDR3 protein. The sample lists about 140,000 distinct CDR3 sequences, roughly 4.1% occurring once. Unfractionated whole blood served as the source for total RNA extraction. Every receptor here comes from a female donor in good health.

Ten or more counts support this clonotype. This chain links TRBV20-1 with TRBJ2-7, with TRBD1 matching 10 bases. With V trimmed by 1 base and J by 0 bases, 0 bases remained unmatched. The CDR3 consists of 14 residues. Germline CDR1 is DFQATT and CDR2 is SNEGSKA (reference sequence). CDR3 coding DNA: TGCAGTGCTAGAGGGACAGGGGGCTCCTACGAGCAGTACTTC. This encodes CSARGTGGSYEQYF.

The rearrangement joins TRBV7-9 to TRBJ2-4; possibly TRBD1 for D (5 bases). This CDR3 contains 14 residues. Germline V CDR1 and CDR2: SEHNR, FQNEAQ (reference sequence). The germline V and J ends were trimmed by 0 bases and 9 bases, with 12 bases remaining between them. DNA for the CDR3: TGTGCCAGCAGCTTAGCGGGGCAGAGAAGCATTCAGTACTTC. Its translation: CASSLAGQRSIQYF. The complete variable domain, with remaining parts taken from reference TRBV7-9 and TRBJ2-4, reads DTGVSQNPRHKITKRGQNVTFRCDPISEHNRLYWYRQTLGQGPEFLTYFQNEAQLEKSRLLSDRFSAERPKGSFSTLEIQRTEQGDSAMYLCASSLAGQRSIQYFGAGTRLSVL.

This clonotype was recorded a few times. V and J are TRBV27 and TRBJ2-3; D gene uncertain. The V gene lost 5 bases and the J gene lost 3 bases, with 9 bases spanning the gap. This CDR3 has 13 residues. CDR1 is MNHEY and CDR2 is SMNVEV in the germline V gene (reference sequence). The CDR3 DNA sequence: TGTGCCAGCAGTCCCATGGCGACAGATACGCAGTATTTT. Protein product: CASSPMATDTQYF.

The rearrangement links TRBV15 to TRBJ1-2; no clear D gene. V gave up 0 bases and J gave up 5 bases, with 10 bases separating them. Germline V gives CDR1 LNHNV, CDR2 YYDKDF (reference sequence). The CDR3 sequence is 14 residues long. Here the CDR3 reads CATSRDGSIYGYTF. For the CDR3, the DNA is TGTGCCACCAGCAGAGATGGGTCGATTTATGGCTACACCTTC.

The chain couples TRBV12-3 or TRBV12-4 to TRBJ1-5; 9 bases are shared with TRBD1. V dropped 2 bases and J dropped 6; count of bases not matched to a gene: 5. The CDR3 covers 15 residues. The CDR3 loop reads CASSLRTGVGQPQHF. DNA of the CDR3: TGTGCCAGCAGTTTAAGGACAGGGGTCGGTCAGCCCCAGCATTTT.

This clonotype was recorded at least ten times. V gene TRBV6-2 or TRBV6-3 combines with J gene TRBJ2-3; D is unresolved. Trimming cost V 5 bases and J 4 bases, with 22 bases left between them. Per germline, CDR1 MNHEY and CDR2 SVGEGT. This CDR3 has 17 amino acids. CDR3 DNA sequence: TGTGCCAGCAGTCGTGGGATCCCGGGTGGAAGTGCAGATACGCAGTATTTT. Translated: CASSRGIPGGSADTQYF.